This TCR beta chain was sequenced for a study of siplizumab effects on memory and regulatory T cells. Study observations and caveats: A minor fraction of alloreactive clones, and no more, mapped to unstimulated subsets. In siplizumab conditions, mappable alloreactive CD4+ clones averaged 68.8% Treg-derived, against 25% to 30% in controls. Siplizumab produced a significant drop in alloreactive sequences attributable to unstimulated CD4+ memory cells.

This clone was recorded only once. Its antigen is undetermined. CDR3 length: 13 amino acids. V gave up 7 bases and J gave up 8 bases, with 17 bases separating them. Germline V gene data show CDR1 as SQVTM and CDR2 as ANQGSEA. Assays examined 90,000 to 100,000 TCR templates per sample. Here immunoSEQ multiplex PCR was the method, and the copy in TCRdb shows in-frame clones only, minus some. The sample lists about 100,000 clones; under 95% were seen once. This clonotype was sampled from a human donor in good health. The chain combines TRBV29-1 with TRBJ1-4; D possibly corresponds to TRBD1 (6 bases). Sequences were obtained from Tregs sorted from blood. The CDR3 DNA reads TGCAGCGCCTCGGGGGCTAATGGGGAAAAACTGTTTTTT. Its protein is CSASGANGEKLFF.